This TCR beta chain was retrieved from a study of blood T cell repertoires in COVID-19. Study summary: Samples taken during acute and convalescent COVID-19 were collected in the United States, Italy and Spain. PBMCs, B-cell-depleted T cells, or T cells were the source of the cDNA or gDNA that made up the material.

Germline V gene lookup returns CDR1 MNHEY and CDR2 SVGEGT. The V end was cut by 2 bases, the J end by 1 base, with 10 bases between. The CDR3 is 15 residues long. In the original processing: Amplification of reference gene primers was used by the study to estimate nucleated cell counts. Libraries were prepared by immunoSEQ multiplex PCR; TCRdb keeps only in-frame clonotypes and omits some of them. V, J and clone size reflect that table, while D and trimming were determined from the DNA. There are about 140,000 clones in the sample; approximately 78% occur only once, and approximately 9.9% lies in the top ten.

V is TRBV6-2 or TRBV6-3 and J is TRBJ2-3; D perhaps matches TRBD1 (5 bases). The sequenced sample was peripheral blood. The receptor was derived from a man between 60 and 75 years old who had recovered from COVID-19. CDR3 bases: TGTGCCAGCAGTTACCGAAAGGGGCGCACAGATACGCAGTATTTT. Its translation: CASSYRKGRTDTQYF.